What follows is one T cell receptor (beta chain) and its context. The antigen is not known. Then a second PCR, running about 6 to 12 cycles, was carried out with a sample-barcoded 5' primer and a J-beta primer mix. TCRdb re-called the 5' RACE reads through MiXCR, storing one row per CDR3 protein. The data hold about 2 million distinct CDR3 sequences, with around 50% observed a single time. These data are taken from a study of blood T cells in healthy people across ages. Study findings and constraints: The study regarded diversity estimates from one million T cells as underestimates.

This TCR was sampled from a woman aged 40 to 50 in good health. The sequenced material came from blood.

The CDR3 DNA reads TGTGCCAGCAGCGTGGCTTTAGGGGGCGCGTCCTACAATGAGCAGTTCTTC. Its translation: CASSVALGGASYNEQFF. The chain employs TRBV3-1 and TRBJ2-1; 7 bases fit TRBD1. V shed 5 bases and J 1 base; nucleotides not matched to a gene: 11. CDR1 LGHDT and CDR2 YNNKEL come from the germline V gene (reference sequence). The CDR3 contains 17 residues.